This T cell receptor beta chain was captured in a study of T cells in Graves' hyperthyroidism and ophthalmopathy. Disease duration was under 3 months in the ophthalmopathy patients, who also had a Clinical Activity Score of at least 3 and a NOSPECS grade of at least 4. RNA transcripts yielded amplified TCR beta CDR3 regions. With the HTBI primer set, the TCR CDR3 went through a first round of RT-PCR. MiXCR, run by TCRdb on the multiplex PCR reads, gives a single entry per CDR3 protein. The repertoire holds hundreds of thousands of distinct CDR3 sequences, roughly 20% seen once, with under 45% in the top ten. V shed 3 bases and J shed 6 bases, with 13 bases lying between them. The V gene's germline CDR1 is MDHEN and CDR2 SYDVKM. The CDR3 covers 14 residues.

V usage is TRBV28 and J usage is TRBJ2-3, with D possibly being TRBD2 (5 bases). The sample comprised blood. The TCR originated in a man between 45 and 60 years old with Graves' ophthalmopathy. The CDR3 loop reads CASSFRGVQDTQYF. The CDR3 nucleotides are TGTGCCAGCAGTTTCCGGGGAGTTCAGGATACGCAGTATTTT. Combining the CDR3 with reference TRBV28 and TRBJ2-3 gives the whole variable domain DVKVTQSSRYLVKRTGEKVFLECVQDMDHENMFWYRQDPGLGLRLIYFSYDVKMKEKGDIPEGYSVSREKKERFSLILESASTNQTSMYLCASSFRGVQDTQYFGPGTRLTVL.